The 9 T cell receptor beta chains presented below share a single source sample, sequenced in a study of shared T cell receptors in the human thymus. The assay was immunoSEQ multiplex PCR, and TCRdb's table has in-frame clones only and misses some. The sample records hundreds of thousands of clones, over 75% being singletons. This same sample was also part of a study on human thymus T cells.

The source material was thymocytes. Source of these receptors: a boy in the first two years of life with a congenital heart defect.

A note on this clone: The sample holds other DNA sequences that translate to the same CDR3. The CDR3 DNA reads TGTGCCAGCAGCCAAGTTGACAGGGGTCGTTCATTTAGCTACACCTTC. Translation: CASSQVDRGRSFSYTF. The genes are TRBV14 and TRBJ1-2, with 8 bases lining up with TRBD1. The V segment lost 1 base and the J segment 9 bases; nucleotides outside the gene matches: 13. CDR1 is SGHDN, CDR2 FVKESK, per germline. There are 16 residues in the CDR3.

The chain recombines TRBV10-3 with TRBJ1-2; TRBD1 might be the D (6 bases). The ends were cut back, 2 bases at V and 5 bases at J, with 15 bases in the middle. Per the germline V gene, CDR1 is ENHRY and CDR2 is SYGVKD. This CDR3 spans 15 amino acids. The CDR3 spells CAISEGQSSFYGYTF. DNA for the CDR3: TGTGCCATCAGTGAGGGACAGTCTTCCTTTTATGGCTACACCTTC.

The rearrangement uses TRBV19 and TRBJ1-1; 7 nucleotides line up with TRBD1. The CDR3 is made up of 14 amino acids. The germline gives CDR1 LNHDA, CDR2 SQIVND (reference sequence). V gave up 8 bases and J gave up 4 bases; unmatched junction bases: 10. CDR3 DNA sequence: TGTGCCAGTCTATGGACAGGACGGGCCACTGAAGCTTTCTTT. Translation gives CASLWTGRATEAFF.

The V and J genes are TRBV28 and TRBJ2-7, with 14 nucleotides matching TRBD2. The trim removed 2 bases at V and 6 bases at J, leaving 12 bases unmatched. This CDR3 spans 18 amino acids. Germline CDR1 is MDHEN and CDR2 is SYDVKM. Here the CDR3 DNA reads TGTGCCAGCAGTTTAATGGGTGGGACTAGCGGGAGTTTTAGCGAGCAGTACTTC. Amino acid sequence: CASSLMGGTSGSFSEQYF. Together with reference TRBV28 and TRBJ2-7, the CDR3 gives the full variable domain: DVKVTQSSRYLVKRTGEKVFLECVQDMDHENMFWYRQDPGLGLRLIYFSYDVKMKEKGDIPEGYSVSREKKERFSLILESASTNQTSMYLCASSLMGGTSGSFSEQYFGPGTRLTVT.

V gene TRBV11-3 combines with J gene TRBJ2-2; D call uncertain. CDR1 SGHNT and CDR2 YENEEA come from the germline V gene. The CDR3 extends over 12 amino acids. V lost 4 bases, J lost 7 bases, and 7 bases lay in between. The DNA for the CDR3 is TGTGCCAGCAGCTCCCGAGGCGGGGAGCTGTTTTTT. Translating gives CASSSRGGELFF.

On this clone itself: One junction end disagrees with the germline gene, perhaps due to a read error. The sample holds other DNA sequences that translate to the same CDR3. This rearrangement joins TRBV5-4 to TRBJ2-1; D is uncertain. Germline V gene data show CDR1 as SGHNT and CDR2 as YYREEE (reference sequence). The CDR3 loop spans 14 amino acids. The CDR3 here is CASSLVPQVNEQFF. CDR3 in DNA: TGCGCCAGCAGCTTGGTACCACAAGTGAATGAGCAGTTCTTC.

The table lists this clone with a few counts. V usage is TRBV19 and J usage is TRBJ1-3, with D perhaps TRBD1 (6 bases). V shed 5 bases and J shed 0 bases, with 17 bases lying between them. The CDR3 sequence is 17 residues long. Per the germline V gene, CDR1 is LNHDA and CDR2 is SQIVND (reference sequence). The CDR3 loop reads CASSGQMTGRSGNTIYF. The CDR3 nucleotides are TGTGCCAGTAGTGGCCAAATGACAGGACGCTCTGGAAACACCATATATTTT.

The chain has TRBV27 and TRBJ2-3, with 10 nucleotides matching TRBD1. The V and J ends lost 6 bases and 10 bases, in that order; junction bases with no gene match: 10. Germline V CDR1 and CDR2: MNHEY, SMNVEV (reference sequence). The CDR3 sequence is 14 residues long. The DNA for the CDR3 is TGTGCCAGCAGGTCCCACCGGGACAGGGGAGCGCAGTATTTT. Translating gives CASRSHRDRGAQYF.

The chain uses TRBV6-1 and TRBJ2-3; D is unresolved. Looked up from germline, CDR1 is MNHNS and CDR2 is SASEGT. With 7 bases removed from V and 5 bases from J, the gap between germline ends came to 7 bases. This CDR3 contains 11 residues. DNA of the CDR3: TGTGCCAGCATGAGGAGAGATACGCAGTATTTT. This gives the protein CASMRRDTQYF.